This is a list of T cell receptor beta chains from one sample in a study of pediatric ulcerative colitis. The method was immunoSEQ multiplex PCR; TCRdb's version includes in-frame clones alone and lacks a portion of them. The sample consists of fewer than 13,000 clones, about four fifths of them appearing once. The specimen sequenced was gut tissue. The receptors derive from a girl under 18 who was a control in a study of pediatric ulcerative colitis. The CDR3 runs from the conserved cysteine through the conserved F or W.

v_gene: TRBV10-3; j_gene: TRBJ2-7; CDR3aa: CAISDTGTGTYEQYF
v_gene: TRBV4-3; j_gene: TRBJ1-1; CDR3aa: CASSQGQGNTEAFF
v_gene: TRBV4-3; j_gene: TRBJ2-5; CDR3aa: CASSQDRGGQETQYF
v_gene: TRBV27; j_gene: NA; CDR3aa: CASSWGTQGYEQYF
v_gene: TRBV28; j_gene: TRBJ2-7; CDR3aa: CASSFRGLSYEQYF
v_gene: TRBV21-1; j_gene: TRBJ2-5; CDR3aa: CASSPTLYETQYF
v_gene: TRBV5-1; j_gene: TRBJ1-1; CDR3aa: CASSLGRITEAFF
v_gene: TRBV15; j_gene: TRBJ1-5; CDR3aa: CATSRGPRGFVRSSNQPQHF
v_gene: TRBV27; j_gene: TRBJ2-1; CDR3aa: CASSLGRPTYNEQFF
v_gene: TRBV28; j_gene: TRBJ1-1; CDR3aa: CASSPHPGTGDKNTEAFF
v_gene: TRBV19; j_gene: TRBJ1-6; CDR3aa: CASSIGNRVSPLHF
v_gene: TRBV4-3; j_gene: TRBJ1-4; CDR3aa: CASGTQGSSEKLFF
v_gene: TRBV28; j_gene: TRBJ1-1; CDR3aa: CASSPRMDTEAFF
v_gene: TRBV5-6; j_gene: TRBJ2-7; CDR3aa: CASRSRDRTYEQYF
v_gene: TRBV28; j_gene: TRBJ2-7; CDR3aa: CASSPGTALYEQYF
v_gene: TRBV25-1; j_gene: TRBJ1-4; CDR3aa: CASSDSLPGKLFF
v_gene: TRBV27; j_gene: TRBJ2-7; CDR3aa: CASSSTRDTLYEQYF
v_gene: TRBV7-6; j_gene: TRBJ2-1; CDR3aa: CASSLVREGLGEQFF
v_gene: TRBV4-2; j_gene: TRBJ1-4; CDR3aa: CASSQGSAGTNEKLFF
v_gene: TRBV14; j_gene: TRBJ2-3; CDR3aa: CASSQDDPVGLALRDTQYF
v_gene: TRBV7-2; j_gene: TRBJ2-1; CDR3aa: CASSPRGLAGLSSYNEQFF
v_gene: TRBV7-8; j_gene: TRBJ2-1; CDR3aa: CASSLDSGVGIYNEQFF
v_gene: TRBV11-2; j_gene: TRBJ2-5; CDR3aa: CASSPGTGRRETQYF
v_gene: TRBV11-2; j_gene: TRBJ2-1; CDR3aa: CASSLNRDNEQFF
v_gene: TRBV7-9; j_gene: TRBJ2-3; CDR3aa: CASSSRTSFTDTQYF
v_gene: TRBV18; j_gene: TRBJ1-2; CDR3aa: CASSPPDRAYGYTF
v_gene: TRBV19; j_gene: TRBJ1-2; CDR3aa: CASSIFRDSSNYGYTF
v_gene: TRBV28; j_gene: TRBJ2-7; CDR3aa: CASSPRQGHLYEQYF
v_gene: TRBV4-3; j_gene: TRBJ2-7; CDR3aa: CASSQVPAGTSGSYEQYF
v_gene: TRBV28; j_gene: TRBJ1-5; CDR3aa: CASNEGGPNQPQHF
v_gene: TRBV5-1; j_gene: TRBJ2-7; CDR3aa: CASSFVEGYEQYF
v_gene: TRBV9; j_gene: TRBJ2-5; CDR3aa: CASSVTTSGQETQYF
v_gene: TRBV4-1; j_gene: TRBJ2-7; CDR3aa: CASSQGLSTSGRSEQYF
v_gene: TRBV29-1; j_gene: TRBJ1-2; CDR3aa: CSVEGRGRNYGYTF
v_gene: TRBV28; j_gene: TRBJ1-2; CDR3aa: CAGGDFPYGYTF
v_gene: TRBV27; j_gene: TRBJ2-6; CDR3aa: CASSWSFPGQPSSGANVLTF
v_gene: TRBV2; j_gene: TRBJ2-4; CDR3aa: CASPPPDRGSRIAKNIQYF
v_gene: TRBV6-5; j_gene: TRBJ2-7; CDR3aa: CASSRRQGVSYEQYF
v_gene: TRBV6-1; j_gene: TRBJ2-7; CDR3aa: CASSEGDHSYEQYF
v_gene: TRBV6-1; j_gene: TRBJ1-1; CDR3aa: CASRTMNTEAFF
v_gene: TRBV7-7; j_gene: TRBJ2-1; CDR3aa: CASSFGKRGEQFF
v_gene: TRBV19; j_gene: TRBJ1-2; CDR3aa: CASSAGHQPNYGYTF
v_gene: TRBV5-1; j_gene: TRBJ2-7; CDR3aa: CASSLDPDSSYEQYF
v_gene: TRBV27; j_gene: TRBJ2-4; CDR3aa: CASSFLGQGAENIQYF
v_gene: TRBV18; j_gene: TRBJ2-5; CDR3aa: CASSQGRPEAQYF
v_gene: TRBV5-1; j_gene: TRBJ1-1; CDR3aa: CASSLGQGAEAFF
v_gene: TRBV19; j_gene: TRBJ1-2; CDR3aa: CASSIPGRVVDGYTF
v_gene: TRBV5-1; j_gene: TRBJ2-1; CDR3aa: CASSLFFSGQGNEQFF
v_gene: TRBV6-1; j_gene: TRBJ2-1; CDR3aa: CASTGTSGRREQFF
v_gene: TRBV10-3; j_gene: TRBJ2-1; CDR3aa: CAISISGRDEQFF
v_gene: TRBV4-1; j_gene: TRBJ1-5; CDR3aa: CASSLWTYSNQPQHF
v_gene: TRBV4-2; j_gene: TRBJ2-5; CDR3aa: CASSPSGEQETQYF
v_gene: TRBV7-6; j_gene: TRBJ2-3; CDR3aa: CASSLETGNQDTQYF
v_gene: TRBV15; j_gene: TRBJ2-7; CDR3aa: CATSRGTGDYEQYF
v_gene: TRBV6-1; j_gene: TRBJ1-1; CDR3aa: CASSDRTPGNTEAFF
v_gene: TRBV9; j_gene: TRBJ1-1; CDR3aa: CASSVSWNTEAFF